One and the same sample provided the 27 T cell receptor beta chains below, sequenced in a study of cytomegalovirus exposure and HLA in healthy donors. In the PCR, 60 Vbeta and 13 Jbeta primers were used. The data were produced by immunoSEQ multiplex PCR, yet TCRdb's version contains in-frame clones alone and is incomplete. The profile covers fewer than 150,000 clones, with 70% to 85% appearing a single time and roughly 4.2% taken by the ten largest. Sequenced material: PBMCs. Receptors originate from a woman aged 40 to 50 in good health and CMV-seropositive.

This clone was detected a few times. Its ends do not fully match the called genes, so a read error is possible. The chain uses TRBV7-9 and TRBJ1-2; the D gene is possibly TRBD1 (6 bases). The CDR3 has 13 residues. Germline V gene sequence: CDR1 SEHNR, CDR2 FQNEAQ (reference sequence). CDR3 nucleotide sequence: TGTTCCAGCTTCCAAGGACAGATCTATGGCTACACCTTC. It specifies CSSFQGQIYGYTF.

V and J are TRBV6-5 and TRBJ1-1, with TRBD1 matching 7 bases. V trimming: 5 bases; J trimming: 9 bases; junction bases outside the gene matches: 6. This CDR3 region has 12 residues. Germline V gives CDR1 MNHEY, CDR2 SVGAGI. The CDR3 DNA sequence: TGTGCCAGCAGTGGGACAGATAGAAAAGCTTTCTTT. This sequence encodes CASSGTDRKAFF.

The chain links TRBV30 to TRBJ2-1, with D perhaps TRBD2 (6 bases). The V end was cut by 3 bases, the J end by 4 bases, with 13 bases between. This CDR3 comprises 14 residues. CDR1 and CDR2 from the germline V gene are GTSNPN and SVGIG (reference sequence). The CDR3 loop is CAWSMPGAYNEQFF. CDR3 nucleotide sequence: TGTGCCTGGAGCATGCCGGGAGCTTACAATGAGCAGTTCTTC. Combining the CDR3 with reference TRBV30 and TRBJ2-1 gives the whole variable domain SQTIHQWPATLVQPVGSPLSLECTVEGTSNPNLYWYRQAAGRGLQLLFYSVGIGQISSEVPQNLSASRPQDRQFILSSKKLLLSDSGFYLCAWSMPGAYNEQFFGPGTRLTVL.

This clone was seen a few times. The chain combines TRBV11-3 with TRBJ2-3, with D perhaps matching TRBD1 (6 bases). Trimming pared 7 bases from V and 4 bases from J, leaving 12 bases between. This CDR3 is 13 amino acids long. CDR1 and CDR2 from the germline V gene are SGHNT and YENEEA. CDR3 DNA sequence: TGTGCCAGCATGGCCAGGGGCGCAGATACGCAGTATTTT. Translated: CASMARGADTQYF.

This rearrangement joins TRBV18 to TRBJ2-7; D might be TRBD1 (5 bases). Trimming shortened V by 6 bases and J by 6 bases, and 15 bases separated the two germline ends. Germline CDR1 reads KGHSH; CDR2 reads LQKENI. This CDR3 comprises 13 residues. CDR3 amino acids: CASSRAQGGEQYF. CDR3 in DNA: TGTGCCAGCTCGCGCGCTCAGGGTGGCGAGCAGTACTTC.

The CDR3 DNA is TGTGCCAGCAGCCCCTCCCGGAGCGTACCCTTGAATACCTTC. Residues: CASSPSRSVPLNTF. The genes are TRBV13 and TRBJ1-2; D is ambiguous. Trimming took off 5 bases at V and 14 bases at J, with 24 bases between the two ends. The CDR3 is 14 residues long. CDR1 is PRHDT, CDR2 FYEKMQ, per germline (reference sequence).

The count of this clone is one. The CDR3 nucleotides are TGCGCCAGCAGCTTGGAGACAGAGTTTTATGGCTACACCTTC. Translated, it gives CASSLETEFYGYTF. The chain combines TRBV5-1 with TRBJ1-2, with D possibly TRBD1 on 5 matching bases. The CDR3 loop spans 14 amino acids. CDR1 SGHRS and CDR2 YFSETQ come from the germline V gene. V was trimmed by 0 bases and J by 5 bases, leaving 11 bases between them.

J is TRBJ2-1 and V is TRBV5-1; D is unclear. Germline V gene data show CDR1 as SGHRS and CDR2 as YFSETQ. V lost 2 bases to trimming and J lost 0 bases, with 9 bases between them. CDR3 length: 15 amino acids. The DNA for the CDR3 is TGCGCCAGCAGCTTTGCTCTGAGCTCCTACAATGAGCAGTTCTTC. Translation gives CASSFALSSYNEQFF.

A word on this clone: Other DNA sequences in this sample translate to the same CDR3. The chain is built from TRBV5-1 and TRBJ2-7, with a weak D call TRBD1 (5 bases). Between the trimmed V and J ends, which lost 2 bases and 1 base, there was a span of 7 bases. The CDR3 contains 13 residues. Germline V lookup: CDR1 SGHRS, CDR2 YFSETQ. The CDR3 sequence: CASSLRGSYEQYF. The CDR3 DNA reads as TGCGCCAGCAGCTTAAGGGGTTCCTACGAGCAGTACTTC.

The V gene is TRBV20-1, the J gene TRBJ1-1; D uncertain. The length of the CDR3 is 11 residues. V gave up 5 bases and J gave up 7 bases, with 11 bases separating them. Per germline, CDR1 DFQATT and CDR2 SNEGSKA (reference sequence). The CDR3 DNA reads TGCAGTGCTGTCCCGGGGATTGAAGCTTTCTTT. Amino acids: CSAVPGIEAFF.

The genes are TRBV5-6 and TRBJ2-6, with D maybe TRBD2 (7 bases). Between the trimmed V and J ends, which lost 1 base and 0 bases, there was a span of 11 bases. The CDR3 covers 17 residues. Looked up from germline, CDR1 is SGHDT and CDR2 is YYEEEE. The CDR3 region has the DNA TGTGCCAGCAGCTTGTTGGGGGGGCTCTCTGGGGCCAACGTCCTGACTTTC. Its translation: CASSLLGGLSGANVLTF.

This chain uses TRBV19 with TRBJ2-5; tentative D call: TRBD1 (7 bases). The CDR3 is 14 amino acids. The germline V gene has CDR1 LNHDA and CDR2 SQIVND (reference sequence). V shed 10 bases and J shed 5 bases, with 20 bases lying between them. The CDR3: CATSEGASSETQYF. DNA for the CDR3: TGTGCCACCTCGGAGGGGGCTAGCTCGGAGACCCAGTACTTC.

The chain joins TRBV4-2 to TRBJ2-5; 11 nucleotides line up with TRBD2. The J call may be wrong; the DNA end is better matched by TRBJ2-7. This CDR3 region has 18 residues. Per the germline V gene, CDR1 is LGHNA and CDR2 is YNFKEQ. DNA of the CDR3: TGTGCCAGCAGCCGTCGAGTTCAACTAGCGGGAGAATCCTACGAGCAGTACTTC. Its translation is CASSRRVQLAGESYEQYF.

The chain joins TRBV6-5 to TRBJ1-3; the D gene is possibly TRBD1 (6 bases). V lost 2 bases and J 1 base, leaving 9 bases between the germline ends. Germline CDR1 MNHEY, CDR2 SVGAGI. There are 15 residues in the CDR3. CDR3 nucleotide sequence: TGTGCCAGCAGTTACAGGGGGTTGTCTGGAAACACCATATATTTT. The encoded protein is CASSYRGLSGNTIYF.

This sequence joins TRBV4-1 and TRBJ2-2, with D possibly being TRBD1 (6 bases). The CDR3 is made up of 14 amino acids. Per germline, CDR1 MGHRA and CDR2 YSYEKL. Trimming cost V 6 bases and J 4 bases, with 12 bases left between them. The CDR3 is CASSQNRATGELFF. In DNA, the CDR3 is TGCGCCAGCAGTCAGAACAGGGCCACCGGGGAGCTGTTTTTT.

This clone was counted once. This chain joins TRBV7-9 and TRBJ1-2; D is uncertain. Germline CDR1 and CDR2: SEHNR and FQNEAQ (reference sequence). Trimming shortened V by 1 base and J by 4 bases, and 16 bases separated the two germline ends. There are 16 residues in the CDR3. The CDR3 DNA sequence: TGTGCCAGCAGCTTAGGGGTTGGAGGTAGTCTCTATGGCTACACCTTC. The encoded protein is CASSLGVGGSLYGYTF.

The gene calls are TRBV19 and TRBJ2-3; TRBD2 is a possible D gene (6 bases). The V end was cut by 2 bases, the J end by 5 bases, with 17 bases between. Germline values: CDR1 LNHDA, CDR2 SQIVND (reference sequence). This CDR3 is 16 amino acids long. The CDR3 DNA reads as TGTGCCAGTAGTATACAGAGCGGGCCAAGGGGAGATACGCAGTATTTT. This sequence encodes CASSIQSGPRGDTQYF. The full variable domain, with the rest looked up from reference TRBV19 and TRBJ2-3, is DGGITQSPKYLFRKEGQNVTLSCEQNLNHDAMYWYRQDPGQGLRLIYYSQIVNDFQKGDIAEGYSVSREKKESFPLTVTSAQKNPTAFYLCASSIQSGPRGDTQYFGPGTRLTVL.

This clone was found once. V usage is TRBV30 and J usage is TRBJ1-3, with TRBD1 identical over 7 bases. V was pared by 3 bases and J by 9 bases, with 14 bases of the junction left unmatched. CDR3 size: 15 residues. Germline CDR1 GTSNPN, CDR2 SVGIG (reference sequence). The CDR3 reads CAWSPYRGAGSTIYF. Written as DNA, the CDR3 is TGTGCCTGGAGCCCATACAGGGGCGCGGGCAGCACCATATATTTT.

The chain is built from TRBV7-2 and TRBJ1-1; the match to TRBD1 covers 7 bases. V trimming: 1 base; J trimming: 4 bases; junction bases outside the gene matches: 12. The CDR3 is 17 amino acids. Per the germline V gene, CDR1 is SGHTA and CDR2 is FQGNSA. In nucleotides, the CDR3 is TGTGCCAGCAGCTTAGTAGTGTTAGGGACAGCTGCCACTGAAGCTTTCTTT. It codes for CASSLVVLGTAATEAFF.

V usage is TRBV9 and J usage is TRBJ2-3; 8 nucleotides line up with TRBD1. CDR3 size: 15 residues. Germline CDR1 and CDR2: SGDLS and YYNGEE. The J segment lost 3 bases and the V segment lost 4 bases, leaving 7 bases of the junction unmatched. CDR3 loop: CASSPGGEGTDTQYF. The DNA for the CDR3 is TGTGCCAGCAGCCCAGGGGGCGAAGGGACAGATACGCAGTATTTT.

This clone was seen a handful of times. The V and J genes are TRBV19 and TRBJ1-2; 7 bases align to TRBD1. Trimming took 6 bases from V and 5 from J; bases not matched to a gene: 9. CDR1 and CDR2 from the germline V gene are LNHDA and SQIVND (reference sequence). The CDR3 spans 14 residues. The CDR3 sequence: CASRTTGIAYGYTF. The CDR3 DNA reads as TGTGCCAGTAGGACGACAGGGATTGCATATGGCTACACCTTC.

J is TRBJ2-1 and V is TRBV7-3; 8 positions agree with TRBD1. The CDR3 is made up of 14 amino acids. Germline V gene data show CDR1 as SGHTA and CDR2 as FQGTGA. The V gene end was trimmed by 2 bases and the J gene end by 6 bases; junction bases not matched to a gene: 3. DNA of the CDR3: TGTGCCAGCAGCTTACGGACAGGGTTCAATGAGCAGTTCTTC. Translation gives CASSLRTGFNEQFF.

J is TRBJ2-5 and V is TRBV4-1; D is ambiguous. The germline V gene encodes CDR1 MGHRA and CDR2 YSYEKL. Trimming removed 1 base from V and 5 bases from J, with 11 bases in between. The CDR3 has 14 amino acids. CDR3: CASSQGDTLETQYF. The CDR3 region has the DNA TGCGCCAGCAGCCAAGGAGACACCTTGGAGACCCAGTACTTC.

On this clone: The junction shows a germline mismatch at one end, possibly a read error. The chain combines TRBV7-9 with TRBJ1-1; 10 bases line up with TRBD1. This CDR3 spans 16 amino acids. Germline-derived CDR1 and CDR2 are SEHNR and FQNEAQ (reference sequence). CDR3 region: CSSSLLGQGMNTEAFF. As DNA, the CDR3 is TGTTCCAGCAGCTTACTGGGACAGGGGATGAACACTGAAGCTTTCTTT.

This sequence joins TRBV4-2 and TRBJ1-6, with D tentatively TRBD1 (6 bases). V was trimmed by 2 bases and J by 9 bases, leaving 20 bases between them. The CDR3 runs to 17 residues. Germline V gives CDR1 LGHNA, CDR2 YNFKEQ. The CDR3 spells CASSQPIGGGEPSPLHF. The CDR3 nucleotides read TGTGCCAGCAGCCAACCCATAGGCGGGGGCGAGCCTTCACCCCTCCACTTT.

The rearrangement uses TRBV2 and TRBJ2-5, with 9 bases lining up with TRBD2. The CDR3 has 12 amino acids. Trimming took 6 bases from V and 7 from J; bases not matched to a gene: 3. Looked up from germline, CDR1 is SNHLY and CDR2 is FYNNEI. The CDR3 here is CASRAGGLTQYF. CDR3 DNA sequence: TGTGCCAGCAGGGCGGGAGGGTTGACCCAGTACTTC.

The V gene is TRBV6-5, the J gene TRBJ2-3, with 9 bases that match TRBD1. In germline, CDR1 is MNHEY, CDR2 SVGAGI. With V trimmed by 5 bases and J by 4 bases, 4 bases remained unmatched. This CDR3 spans 14 amino acids. The CDR3 reads CASSTGQGADTQYF. The CDR3, as DNA: TGTGCCAGCAGTACGGGACAGGGAGCAGATACGCAGTATTTT.